Below are 2 T cell receptor beta chains sequenced from a single sample in a study of cytomegalovirus exposure and HLA in healthy donors. Vbeta (60) and Jbeta (13) primers were used in the PCR. Sequencing used immunoSEQ multiplex PCR; TCRdb keeps in-frame clones, though not all of them. Found here are roughly 180,000 clones, roughly 9.5% of them singletons; the top ten hold 1% to 1.5%. The source material was PBMCs. All receptors derive from a woman aged 25 to 39 in good health and CMV-seropositive.

The rearrangement joins TRBV5-4 to TRBJ2-3, with TRBD2 matching over 7 bases. V lost 3 bases to trimming and J lost 3 bases; unmatched junction nucleotides: 10. The CDR3 has 16 amino acids. CDR1 and CDR2 from the germline V gene are SGHNT and YYREEE (reference sequence). The CDR3 loop reads CASSSFAGVKTDTQYF. The CDR3 region has the DNA TGTGCCAGCAGCTCCTTCGCGGGAGTGAAGACAGATACGCAGTATTTT. Based on the CDR3 plus reference TRBV5-4 and TRBJ2-3, the full variable domain is ETGVTQSPTHLIKTRGQQVTLRCSSQSGHNTVSWYQQALGQGPQFIFQYYREEENGRGNFPPRFSGLQFPNYSSELNVNALELDDSALYLCASSSFAGVKTDTQYFGPGTRLTVL.

This clone was recorded a few times. V usage is TRBV7-9 and J usage is TRBJ1-2, with TRBD1 identical over 9 bases. CDR1 SEHNR and CDR2 FQNEAQ come from the germline V gene (reference sequence). V was clipped by 5 bases and J by 6 bases; unmatched bases: 7. The CDR3 is made up of 14 amino acids. The CDR3 reads CASSHSDRGNGYTF. CDR3 nucleotide sequence: TGTGCCAGCAGCCACTCCGACAGGGGGAATGGCTACACCTTC.